The rows below give T cell receptor beta chains drawn from one sample of a study of cytomegalovirus exposure and HLA in healthy donors. Produced via immunoSEQ multiplex PCR; TCRdb's table is partial and in-frame only. The data show around 130,000 clones, about three quarters seen once. The sequencing sample was made of PBMCs. The receptors stem from a middle-aged man in good health and CMV-seronegative. Both conserved end residues are part of each CDR3. A D gene is named only where the DNA matches it firmly. Size is omitted from some rows. Given values are once, few, many or a class for expanded clones.

D gene: TRBD1; V gene: TRBV5-5; clone size: once; J gene: TRBJ2-7; CDR3 length: 16; CDR3 DNA: TGTGCCAGCAGCTTGGCCCGGGACAGGTATTCCTACGAGCAGTACTTC; CDR3 protein: CASSLARDRYSYEQYF
D gene: NA; V gene: TRBV9; clone size: NA; J gene: TRBJ1-2; CDR3 length: 13; CDR3 DNA: TGTGCCAGCAGCCCGCAGGCAGACTATGGCTACACCTTC; CDR3 protein: CASSPQADYGYTF
D gene: TRBD1; V gene: TRBV7-3; clone size: NA; J gene: TRBJ2-7; CDR3 length: 14; CDR3 DNA: TGTGCCAGCAGCTTATACGCCACAGGGGACGAGCAGTACTTC; CDR3 protein: CASSLYATGDEQYF
D gene: TRBD1; V gene: TRBV4-3; clone size: NA; J gene: TRBJ2-7; CDR3 length: 14; CDR3 DNA: TGCGCCAGCAGCCCGGGACAGGGATGGTACGAGCAGTACTTC; CDR3 protein: CASSPGQGWYEQYF
D gene: TRBD1; V gene: TRBV7-9; clone size: few; J gene: TRBJ2-5; CDR3 length: 15; CDR3 DNA: TGTGCCAGCAGCCCCCCGGGACAGCCTCAAGAGACCCAGTACTTC; CDR3 protein: CASSPPGQPQETQYF
D gene: TRBD2; V gene: TRBV29-1; clone size: NA; J gene: TRBJ2-3; CDR3 length: 14; CDR3 DNA: TGCAGCGTTGGGACTAGCGGGGGCGCAGATACGCAGTATTTT; CDR3 protein: CSVGTSGGADTQYF
D gene: NA; V gene: TRBV5-1; clone size: NA; J gene: TRBJ2-7; CDR3 length: 13; CDR3 DNA: TGCGCCAGCAGCTTGGACAGCGGCCTCGAGCAGTACTTC; CDR3 protein: CASSLDSGLEQYF
D gene: TRBD1; V gene: TRBV7-2; clone size: NA; J gene: TRBJ1-2; CDR3 length: 16; CDR3 DNA: TGTGCCAGCAGCCTCATGACAGGGGGCGCGAACTATGGCTACACCTTC; CDR3 protein: CASSLMTGGANYGYTF
D gene: TRBD2; V gene: TRBV9; clone size: few; J gene: TRBJ2-3; CDR3 length: 18; CDR3 DNA: TGTGCCAGCAGCGTAGGTGGAGCCGGGACTAGAGGAACAGATACGCAGTATTTT; CDR3 protein: CASSVGGAGTRGTDTQYF
D gene: TRBD1; V gene: TRBV6-5; clone size: NA; J gene: TRBJ1-2; CDR3 length: 14; CDR3 DNA: TGTGCCAGCAGTCTCACCGGGACAGGGCCCGACTACACCTTC; CDR3 protein: CASSLTGTGPDYTF
D gene: TRBD2; V gene: TRBV29-1; clone size: NA; J gene: TRBJ2-7; CDR3 length: 13; CDR3 DNA: TGCAGCGCTGGTCCGGGACTAACCTACGAGCAGTACTTC; CDR3 protein: CSAGPGLTYEQYF
D gene: NA; V gene: TRBV7-9; clone size: NA; J gene: TRBJ2-2; CDR3 length: 14; CDR3 DNA: TGTGCCAGCAGCCCAGGAGGGAACACCGGGGAGCTGTTTTTT; CDR3 protein: CASSPGGNTGELFF
D gene: TRBD1; V gene: TRBV5-1; clone size: few; J gene: TRBJ1-5; CDR3 length: 16; CDR3 DNA: TGCGCCAGCAGCTTGGGGACAGGGAATAGCAATCAGCCCCAGCATTTT; CDR3 protein: CASSLGTGNSNQPQHF
D gene: TRBD2; V gene: TRBV28; clone size: NA; J gene: TRBJ2-7; CDR3 length: 11; CDR3 DNA: TGTGCCAGCAGTTCAGCGGGGGGCCGGTACTTC; CDR3 protein: CASSSAGGRYF
D gene: TRBD1; V gene: TRBV7-3; clone size: NA; J gene: TRBJ1-6; CDR3 length: 14; CDR3 DNA: TGTGCCAGCAGCTCAGGAGGCGACAGGGCACCCCTCCACTTT; CDR3 protein: CASSSGGDRAPLHF
D gene: TRBD1; V gene: TRBV19; clone size: few; J gene: TRBJ1-1; CDR3 length: 13; CDR3 DNA: TGTGCCAGTAGTGTGACAGGGGGCGCCGGGGCTTTCTTT; CDR3 protein: CASSVTGGAGAFF
D gene: NA; V gene: TRBV4-3; clone size: once; J gene: TRBJ2-5; CDR3 length: 16; CDR3 DNA: TGCGCCAGCAGCCAAGAGATCCGGACAGCACAAGAGACCCAGTACTTC; CDR3 protein: CASSQEIRTAQETQYF
D gene: TRBD1; V gene: TRBV2; clone size: NA; J gene: TRBJ2-7; CDR3 length: 15; CDR3 DNA: TGTGCCAGCAGCTCCGGACAGGGATGGGCAGGAGAGCAGTACTTC; CDR3 protein: CASSSGQGWAGEQYF
D gene: NA; V gene: TRBV30; clone size: NA; J gene: TRBJ1-2; CDR3 length: 13; CDR3 DNA: TGTGCCTGGAGTGTACAGGGCGCCTATGGCTACACCTTC; CDR3 protein: CAWSVQGAYGYTF
D gene: NA; V gene: TRBV4-1; clone size: NA; J gene: TRBJ2-2; CDR3 length: 12; CDR3 DNA: TGCGCCAGCAAAGGCGGTACCGGGGAGCTGTTTTTT; CDR3 protein: CASKGGTGELFF
D gene: TRBD1; V gene: TRBV5-4; clone size: NA; J gene: TRBJ1-4; CDR3 length: 14; CDR3 DNA: TGTGCCAGCAGCCCCGGGACAGGGTATGAAAAACTGTTTTTT; CDR3 protein: CASSPGTGYEKLFF
D gene: TRBD2; V gene: TRBV7-2; clone size: NA; J gene: TRBJ2-4; CDR3 length: 15; CDR3 DNA: TGTGCCAGCAGCTTAGGATGGACGGGAGGTAACATTCAGTACTTC; CDR3 protein: CASSLGWTGGNIQYF
D gene: TRBD1; V gene: TRBV15; clone size: few; J gene: TRBJ2-7; CDR3 length: 14; CDR3 DNA: TGTGCCACCAGCAGGGACAGGGGATTCTACGAGCAGTACTTC; CDR3 protein: CATSRDRGFYEQYF
D gene: TRBD2; V gene: TRBV5-1; clone size: NA; J gene: TRBJ2-7; CDR3 length: 16; CDR3 DNA: TGCGCCAGCAGCTTGGTTCCGGGGGGACTCTCCTACGAGCAGTACTTC; CDR3 protein: CASSLVPGGLSYEQYF
D gene: NA; V gene: TRBV21-1; clone size: NA; J gene: TRBJ2-3; CDR3 length: 18; CDR3 DNA: TGTGCCAGCAGCAAATTGACGGAGGGACTAGCGGTGGGAGATACGCAGTATTTT; CDR3 protein: CASSKLTEGLAVGDTQYF
D gene: NA; V gene: TRBV6-4; clone size: NA; J gene: TRBJ2-3; CDR3 length: 13; CDR3 DNA: TGTGCCAGCAGTGAAGAGGACACAGATACGCAGTATTTT; CDR3 protein: CASSEEDTDTQYF
D gene: TRBD1; V gene: TRBV7-2; clone size: NA; J gene: TRBJ2-5; CDR3 length: 15; CDR3 DNA: TGTGCCAGCAGCTTAGGGGGCAGGGACAGGGAGACCCAGTACTTC; CDR3 protein: CASSLGGRDRETQYF
D gene: NA; V gene: TRBV15; clone size: NA; J gene: TRBJ1-2; CDR3 length: 15; CDR3 DNA: TGTGCCACCAGCAGAGACACAGAGTCTAACTATGGCTACACCTTC; CDR3 protein: CATSRDTESNYGYTF
D gene: TRBD1; V gene: TRBV4-1; clone size: NA; J gene: TRBJ2-7; CDR3 length: 16; CDR3 DNA: TGCGCCAGCAGCCAAGATGGATACGACAGGGTCGACGAGCAGTACTTC; CDR3 protein: CASSQDGYDRVDEQYF
D gene: TRBD2; V gene: TRBV19; clone size: NA; J gene: TRBJ2-5; CDR3 length: 16; CDR3 DNA: TGTGCCAGTAGGCCGCTAGCGGGAGGAGGAGCAGAGACCCAGTACTTC; CDR3 protein: CASRPLAGGGAETQYF
D gene: NA; V gene: TRBV7-9; clone size: NA; J gene: TRBJ2-7; CDR3 length: 12; CDR3 DNA: TGTGCCAGCAGCCCAACGGGTTACGAGCAGTACTTC; CDR3 protein: CASSPTGYEQYF
D gene: NA; V gene: TRBV6-5; clone size: NA; J gene: TRBJ1-1; CDR3 length: 13; CDR3 DNA: TGTGCCAGCAGTTACTCAGGGGGCACTGAAGCTTTCTTT; CDR3 protein: CASSYSGGTEAFF
D gene: TRBD1; V gene: TRBV4-3; clone size: NA; J gene: TRBJ2-2; CDR3 length: 16; CDR3 DNA: TGCGCCAGCAGCCAAAAACAGGGGGGCTGGTCCGGGGAGCTGTTTTTT; CDR3 protein: CASSQKQGGWSGELFF
D gene: NA; V gene: TRBV11-2; clone size: NA; J gene: TRBJ2-2; CDR3 length: 16; CDR3 DNA: TGTGCCAGCAGCTTAGGAACCGGGATAAACACCGGGGAGCTGTTTTTT; CDR3 protein: CASSLGTGINTGELFF
D gene: NA; V gene: TRBV7-3; clone size: NA; J gene: TRBJ1-1; CDR3 length: 15; CDR3 DNA: TGTGCCAGCAGCATCCGGGAGGGCCAGAACACTGAAGCTTTCTTT; CDR3 protein: CASSIREGQNTEAFF
D gene: TRBD1; V gene: TRBV27; clone size: NA; J gene: TRBJ2-5; CDR3 length: 15; CDR3 DNA: TGTGCCAGCAGTACGCGACAGGGGAGTAGAGAGACCCAGTACTTC; CDR3 protein: CASSTRQGSRETQYF
D gene: NA; V gene: TRBV2; clone size: NA; J gene: TRBJ1-2; CDR3 length: 16; CDR3 DNA: TGTGCCAGCACCAAGGGGGGGGCCTACCATAACTATGGCTACACCTTC; CDR3 protein: CASTKGGAYHNYGYTF
D gene: NA; V gene: TRBV11-3; clone size: NA; J gene: TRBJ2-3; CDR3 length: 15; CDR3 DNA: TGTGCCAGCAGCACGTCAGGCTTCAGCACAGATACGCAGTATTTT; CDR3 protein: CASSTSGFSTDTQYF
D gene: NA; V gene: TRBV7-9; clone size: NA; J gene: TRBJ2-3; CDR3 length: 14; CDR3 DNA: TGTGCCAGCACAAAGGGGGGGCTCTCAGATACGCAGTATTTT; CDR3 protein: CASTKGGLSDTQYF
D gene: TRBD1; V gene: TRBV10-1; clone size: NA; J gene: TRBJ2-3; CDR3 length: 15; CDR3 DNA: TGCGCCAGCAGTGAATATAGGACAGGGTCGGATACGCAGTATTTT; CDR3 protein: CASSEYRTGSDTQYF